A single sample is the source of the 4 T cell receptor beta chains below, sequenced in a study of blood T cells in healthy people across ages. It was with a sample-barcoded 5' primer and a J-beta primer mix that a second PCR of roughly 7 to 12 cycles was run. A single record per CDR3 protein comes from TCRdb applying MiXCR to the 5' RACE reads. This table holds around 2 million distinct CDR3 sequences, 39% found once. Sequencing was carried out using blood. The receptors derive from a human donor in good health.

This clonotype was recorded a few times. The chain recombines TRBV7-2 with TRBJ2-5, with 9 bases fitting TRBD2. The CDR3 sequence is 16 residues long. Germline loops: CDR1 SGHTA, CDR2 FQGNSA. The J segment lost 7 bases and the V segment lost 1 base, leaving 10 bases of the junction unmatched. In nucleotides, the CDR3 is TGTGCCAGCAGCTTAGTAGCGGGGGAACCCAAAGGGACCCAGTACTTC. It translates to CASSLVAGEPKGTQYF.

This clonotype occurred a few times. The rearrangement uses TRBV5-1 and TRBJ2-1; weak D call: TRBD1 (6 bases). V was trimmed by 1 base and J by 4 bases, leaving 12 bases between them. In germline, CDR1 is SGHRS, CDR2 YFSETQ. This CDR3 spans 15 amino acids. The CDR3 here is CASSLLQGLYNEQFF. The CDR3 DNA reads TGCGCCAGCAGCTTGTTACAGGGCTTATACAATGAGCAGTTCTTC.

This clonotype was detected only a few times. At one boundary the junction diverges from the germline segment, which might be a read error. The chain carries TRBV7-2 and TRBJ2-3; TRBD2 agrees at 9 bases. Germline CDR1 reads SGHTA; CDR2 reads FQGNSA. The CDR3 covers 16 residues. The CDR3 sequence is CAGSDNLAGSTDTQYF. The CDR3 coding sequence is TGTGCCGGCAGCGATAATCTAGCGGGGAGCACAGATACGCAGTATTTT.

The CDR3 protein is CASSLRAGLAGRLSTDTQYF. CDR3 bases: TGTGCCAGCAGCTTGCGGGCGGGACTAGCGGGACGTCTTAGCACAGATACGCAGTATTTT. The V and J genes are TRBV7-2 and TRBJ2-3; 13 positions agree with TRBD2. V gave up 3 bases and J gave up 0 bases; unmatched junction bases: 12. This CDR3 comprises 20 residues. CDR1 and CDR2 from the germline V gene are SGHTA and FQGNSA. The full variable domain, in which reference TRBV7-2 and TRBJ2-3 provide the parts outside the CDR3, is GAGVSQSPSNKVTEKGKDVELRCDPISGHTALYWYRQSLGQGLEFLIYFQGNSAPDKSGLPSDRFSAERTGGSVSTLTIQRTQQEDSAVYLCASSLRAGLAGRLSTDTQYFGPGTRLTVL.